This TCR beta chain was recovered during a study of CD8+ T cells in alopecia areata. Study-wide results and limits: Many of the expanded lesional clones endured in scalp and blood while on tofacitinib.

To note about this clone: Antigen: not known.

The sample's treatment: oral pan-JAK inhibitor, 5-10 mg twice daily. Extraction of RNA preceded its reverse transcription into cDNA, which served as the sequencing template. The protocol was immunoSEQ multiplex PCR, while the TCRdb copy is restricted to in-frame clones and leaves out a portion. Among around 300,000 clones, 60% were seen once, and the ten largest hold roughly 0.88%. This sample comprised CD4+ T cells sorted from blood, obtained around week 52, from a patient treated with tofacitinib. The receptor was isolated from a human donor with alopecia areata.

The CDR3 DNA sequence: TGTGCCAGCAGTTTTGAAGCCAGGACAGGGCACTTCTACGAGCAGTACTTC. Encoded protein: CASSFEARTGHFYEQYF. The chain links TRBV27 to TRBJ2-7; 8 positions agree with TRBD1. CDR1 and CDR2 (germline): MNHEY, SMNVEV (reference sequence). V gave up 3 bases and J gave up 3 bases; unmatched junction bases: 13. The length of the CDR3 is 17 residues.